The 25 T cell receptor beta chains presented below share a single source sample, sequenced in a study of OX40 agonist ivuxolimab in advanced cancers. Some clones are missing from TCRdb's copy, which holds only in-frame ones; the method was immunoSEQ multiplex PCR. The table records 50,000 to 70,000 clones, about 80% of them present only once. Sequencing was performed on CD4+ or CD8+ T cells sorted from blood, taken in a trial of the OX40 agonist ivuxolimab. Receptors were obtained from an adult with an advanced solid tumor such as melanoma, head and neck, liver or kidney cancer.

The chain employs TRBV6-6 and TRBJ2-3, with 7 bases matching TRBD1. J was trimmed by 5 bases and V by 4 bases; bases with no gene match: 3. CDR3 length: 13 amino acids. The germline V gene encodes CDR1 MNHNY and CDR2 SVGAGI (reference sequence). The CDR3: CASSSNRGDTQYF. The CDR3 DNA follows: TGTGCCAGCAGTTCCAACAGGGGAGATACGCAGTATTTT.

The chain recombines TRBV19 with TRBJ1-1, with a tentative D call TRBD1 (5 bases). There are 13 residues in the CDR3. In germline, CDR1 is LNHDA, CDR2 SQIVND (reference sequence). Trimming left V 3 bases short and J 6 bases short, with 11 bases between. CDR3 bases: TGTGCCAGTAGTATCGCAGGGAGGCCTGAAGCTTTCTTT. Translated, it gives CASSIAGRPEAFF.

The chain carries TRBV6-1 and TRBJ2-7, with TRBD1 identical over 10 bases. Losses at the gene ends were 5 bases for V and 4 bases for J; bases not matched to a gene: 2. There are 13 residues in the CDR3. Germline assignment: CDR1 MNHNS and CDR2 SASEGT. CDR3 region: CASSRDRGYEQYF. The CDR3, as DNA: TGTGCCAGCAGTCGGGACAGGGGTTACGAGCAGTACTTC.

This sequence joins TRBV5-6 and TRBJ1-4; a weak D match, TRBD1 (6 bases). V was shortened by 2 bases and J by 5 bases, with 22 bases between the two germline ends. This CDR3 contains 18 residues. CDR1 and CDR2 (germline): SGHDT, YYEEEE. This CDR3 is CASSLKHLGRGLNEKLFF. For the CDR3, the DNA is TGTGCCAGCAGCTTAAAACACCTTGGGCGGGGGCTCAATGAAAAACTGTTTTTT.

The V and J genes are TRBV28 and TRBJ1-3; D call uncertain. Trimming stripped 6 bases from V and 3 bases from J, with 15 bases between. From germline, CDR1 is MDHEN and CDR2 SYDVKM. The CDR3 is made up of 15 amino acids. CDR3 sequence (DNA): TGTGCCAGCAGACTAGGTGGTGTCGGTGGAAACACCATATATTTT. This translates into CASRLGGVGGNTIYF.

V and J are TRBV28 and TRBJ2-5; TRBD2 aligns across 8 bases. The CDR3 spans 15 residues. From germline, CDR1 is MDHEN and CDR2 SYDVKM. Trimming removed 3 bases from V and 5 bases from J; junction bases left unmatched: 8. CDR3 residues: CASSFPTSGWETQYF. CDR3 DNA: TGTGCCAGCAGTTTCCCCACTAGCGGTTGGGAGACCCAGTACTTC.

The chain combines TRBV27 with TRBJ1-1; D call uncertain. V was pared by 3 bases and J by 2 bases, with 16 bases between. This CDR3 is built from 16 residues. From germline, CDR1 is MNHEY and CDR2 SMNVEV (reference sequence). The CDR3 reads CASSFGVVGVNTEAFF. CDR3 in DNA: TGTGCCAGCAGTTTCGGTGTGGTGGGAGTTAACACTGAAGCTTTCTTT.

This chain links TRBV29-1 with TRBJ1-5; TRBD1 matches at 10 bases. The CDR3 sequence is 12 residues long. V lost 8 bases and J lost 6; bases outside the gene matches: 4. Germline V gene lookup returns CDR1 SQVTM and CDR2 ANQGSEA. CDR3 region: CSYRDRGQPQHF. CDR3 DNA sequence: TGCAGCTACCGGGACAGGGGTCAGCCCCAGCATTTT. Based on the CDR3 plus reference TRBV29-1 and TRBJ1-5, the full variable domain is SAVISQKPSRDICQRGTSLTIQCQVDSQVTMMFWYRQQPGQSLTLIATANQGSEATYESGFVIDKFPISRPNLTFSTLTVSNMSPEDSSIYLCSYRDRGQPQHFGDGTRLSIL.

V and J are TRBV27 and TRBJ2-3; D possibly corresponds to TRBD2 (6 bases). The germline gives CDR1 MNHEY, CDR2 SMNVEV (reference sequence). The CDR3 has 13 residues. Trimming took off 3 bases at V and 6 bases at J, with 10 bases between the two ends. CDR3 nucleotides: TGTGCCAGCAGTTTTACTAGCTCCGATACGCAGTATTTT. This gives the protein CASSFTSSDTQYF.

The J gene is TRBJ2-2, the V gene TRBV28; D remains unclear. Trimming removed 6 bases from V and 0 bases from J, with 11 bases in between. CDR3 length equals 15 residues. The germline V gene has CDR1 MDHEN and CDR2 SYDVKM. The CDR3 DNA reads TGTGCCAGCAGCGGCTACAGCTCGAACACCGGGGAGCTGTTTTTT. It yields the protein CASSGYSSNTGELFF. Combining the CDR3 with reference TRBV28 and TRBJ2-2 gives the whole variable domain DVKVTQSSRYLVKRTGEKVFLECVQDMDHENMFWYRQDPGLGLRLIYFSYDVKMKEKGDIPEGYSVSREKKERFSLILESASTNQTSMYLCASSGYSSNTGELFFGEGSRLTVL.

The rearrangement uses TRBV5-4 and TRBJ2-6; D might be TRBD2 (6 bases). In germline, CDR1 is SGHNT, CDR2 YYREEE (reference sequence). CDR3 size: 18 residues. Trimming removed 4 bases from V and 0 bases from J, with 17 bases in between. CDR3 nucleotide sequence: TGTGCCAGCAGCCTCTGGTCGGGGGTAAGCTCTGGGGCCAACGTCCTGACTTTC. Translation gives CASSLWSGVSSGANVLTF.

V usage is TRBV28 and J usage is TRBJ2-5; D uncertain. Germline CDR1 and CDR2: MDHEN and SYDVKM. The length of the CDR3 is 12 residues. V lost 5 bases to trimming and J lost 5 bases, with 9 bases between them. The chain's CDR3 is CASSLSRETQYF. CDR3 sequence (DNA): TGTGCCAGCAGTCTCAGCCGGGAGACCCAGTACTTC.

The J gene is TRBJ1-2, the V gene TRBV29-1, with a possible D match to TRBD1 (5 bases). This CDR3 is built from 11 residues. Germline CDR1 and CDR2: SQVTM and ANQGSEA. The V gene lost 7 bases and the J gene lost 7 bases, with 13 bases spanning the gap. CDR3 in DNA: TGCAGCGGGTCAGGGTCCACTGGCTACACCTTC. Protein product: CSGSGSTGYTF.

J is TRBJ1-2 and V is TRBV30; 9 bases agree with TRBD1. This CDR3 region has 14 residues. J was trimmed by 4 bases and V by 4 bases; bases with no gene match: 7. The V gene's germline CDR1 is GTSNPN and CDR2 SVGIG (reference sequence). The CDR3 nucleotides are TGTGCCTGGACGGGGACAGGGATCCCCTATGGCTACACCTTC. Translation: CAWTGTGIPYGYTF.

J is TRBJ2-2 and V is TRBV5-1; D is possibly TRBD1 (6 bases). The V and J ends lost 3 bases and 6 bases respectively, with 12 bases between them. CDR1 is SGHRS, CDR2 YFSETQ, per germline. The CDR3 runs 14 residues. CDR3 amino acids: CASSSAQGSGELFF. DNA for the CDR3: TGCGCCAGCAGCTCGGCACAGGGATCCGGGGAGCTGTTTTTT.

The V gene is TRBV6-1, the J gene TRBJ2-5; D may be TRBD1 (6 bases). V lost 5 bases to trimming and J lost 2 bases, with 12 bases between them. The CDR3 sequence is 14 residues long. Germline V gives CDR1 MNHNS, CDR2 SASEGT. CDR3: CASSLDRGQETQYF. CDR3 nucleotide sequence: TGTGCCAGCAGTTTAGATAGGGGGCAAGAGACCCAGTACTTC.

The chain combines TRBV6-1 with TRBJ2-3; D unresolved. Trimming removed 7 bases at V and 6 bases at J, with 8 bases between. The CDR3 has 11 amino acids. Per germline, CDR1 MNHNS and CDR2 SASEGT. CDR3 loop: CASTLRDTQYF. The CDR3 region has the DNA TGTGCCAGCACCCTCCGGGATACGCAGTATTTT.

In this sample, this clone turned up once. The chain recombines TRBV20-1 with TRBJ2-3; no clear D. Trimming pared 2 bases from V and 4 bases from J, leaving 4 bases between. The V gene's germline CDR1 is DFQATT and CDR2 SNEGSKA (reference sequence). The CDR3 is 11 residues long. The CDR3 DNA sequence: TGCAGTGCTAGATCTCCAGATACGCAGTATTTT. Translation: CSARSPDTQYF.

The CDR3 protein is CASSEDLNQPQHF. The CDR3 DNA sequence: TGTGCCAGCAGTGAAGATCTCAATCAGCCCCAGCATTTT. This chain uses TRBV2 with TRBJ1-5; D is unclear. This CDR3 has 13 residues. CDR1 SNHLY and CDR2 FYNNEI come from the germline V gene. Trimming removed 1 base at V and 3 bases at J, with 4 bases between.

Only one count was recorded for this clone. The V and J genes are TRBV2 and TRBJ2-5; D is perhaps TRBD1 (5 bases). CDR3 length: 13 amino acids. V was pared by 10 bases and J by 2 bases, with 14 bases between. Germline CDR1 reads SNHLY; CDR2 reads FYNNEI. CDR3 amino acids: CATYFRDQETQYF. The CDR3 bases are TGTGCCACCTACTTCAGGGATCAAGAGACCCAGTACTTC.

This rearrangement joins TRBV9 to TRBJ1-3, with D unclear. Germline CDR1 is SGDLS and CDR2 is YYNGEE. Deletions cut 3 bases from V and 5 bases from J, with 21 bases between. The CDR3 runs to 17 residues. CDR3 coding DNA: TGTGCCAGCAGCGCGTCCGGGTCCGACGTTGTGAGAAACACCATATATTTT. Translation gives CASSASGSDVVRNTIYF.

With regard to this clone: This is likely a read error, given that the CDR3 carries no conserved phenylalanine or tryptophan at its end. This chain connects TRBV30 to TRBJ2-2, with a tentative D call TRBD2 (6 bases). This CDR3 has 15 residues. Germline V gene data show CDR1 as GTSNPN and CDR2 as SVGIG (reference sequence). Deletions cut 0 bases from V and 0 bases from J, with 8 bases between. The CDR3 DNA is TGTGCCTGGAGTGTTGGAGGGCCGAACACCGGGGAGCTGTTTCTT. This gives the protein CAWSVGGPNTGELFL.

V usage is TRBV9 and J usage is TRBJ2-2; a possible D gene is TRBD2 (6 bases). Germline V CDR1 and CDR2: SGDLS, YYNGEE. The CDR3 has 14 amino acids. V was clipped by 3 bases and J by 3 bases, with 9 bases between them. The CDR3: CASSEGLDTGELFF. In DNA form, the CDR3 reads TGTGCCAGCAGCGAGGGACTTGACACCGGGGAGCTGTTTTTT.

Details on this clone: Germline is not matched at one junction end, which may reflect a read error. The chain employs TRBV20-1 and TRBJ2-7; 8 nucleotides align to TRBD2. The CDR3 sequence is 11 residues long. Germline values: CDR1 DFQATT, CDR2 SNEGSKA (reference sequence). Written as DNA, the CDR3 is TGCAGTGCTAGCGGGAGGGCCTTTAGGATCTTC. Its translation is CSASGRAFRIF.

The chain carries TRBV6-5 and TRBJ1-3; 7 nucleotides align to TRBD1. CDR3 length: 15 amino acids. Trimming at V came to 6 bases and at J to 9 bases, leaving 14 bases not matched to a gene. Germline values: CDR1 MNHEY, CDR2 SVGAGI. The CDR3 loop is CASRADNRGRGTIYF. The DNA of the CDR3 is TGTGCCAGCAGAGCTGACAACAGGGGCAGGGGCACCATATATTTT.